The next 5 T cell receptor beta chains were all read from a single sample in a study of blood T cell repertoires in COVID-19. Sequenced by immunoSEQ multiplex PCR; TCRdb stores in-frame clones only, minus some. The table has tens of thousands of clones, over 75% seen once. Sequencing was performed on peripheral blood. Receptors originate from a woman in her 70s with acute or convalescent COVID-19.

V usage is TRBV10-3 and J usage is TRBJ1-5; 9 bases line up with TRBD1. Trimming cost V 5 bases and J 4 bases; bases outside gene matches: 3. CDR3 length equals 14 residues. Germline V gene data show CDR1 as ENHRY and CDR2 as SYGVKD. DNA for the CDR3: TGTGCCATCAGTTCAGGACAGGGGAATCAGCCCCAGCATTTT. Its translation: CAISSGQGNQPQHF.

V and J are TRBV7-6 and TRBJ2-2, with D maybe TRBD2 (5 bases). Deletions cut 5 bases from V and 7 bases from J, with 17 bases between. This CDR3 is 15 amino acids long. CDR1 is SGHVS, CDR2 FNYEAQ, per germline. For the CDR3, the DNA is TGTGCCAGCAGCCAAGAGGCGGGTAGGATCGGGGAGCTGTTTTTT. Its translation: CASSQEAGRIGELFF.

This rearrangement joins TRBV27 to TRBJ2-2; D call uncertain. This CDR3 spans 16 amino acids. The V end lost 6 bases, the J end lost 4 bases, and 18 bases lay between the germline ends. CDR1 MNHEY and CDR2 SMNVEV come from the germline V gene (reference sequence). For the CDR3, the DNA is TGTGCCAGCAGCTTGGTCCCGAAAAGGAGCACCGGGGAGCTGTTTTTT. Protein product: CASSLVPKRSTGELFF.

The chain links TRBV9 to TRBJ2-3, with D perhaps TRBD2 (6 bases). V was clipped by 0 bases and J by 5 bases, with 7 bases between them. This CDR3 has 13 amino acids. Germline V CDR1 and CDR2: SGDLS, YYNGEE. This CDR3 is CASSVDGGDTQYF. Here the CDR3 DNA reads TGTGCCAGCAGCGTAGACGGGGGAGATACGCAGTATTTT.

This rearrangement joins TRBV19 to TRBJ1-2, with 8 nucleotides matching TRBD1. There are 16 residues in the CDR3. V dropped 0 bases and J dropped 5; count of bases not matched to a gene: 8. From germline, CDR1 is LNHDA and CDR2 SQIVND (reference sequence). The CDR3 here is CASSIDRGQGFYGYTF. The CDR3 DNA follows: TGTGCCAGTAGTATAGATCGTGGACAGGGTTTTTATGGCTACACCTTC. Using reference TRBV19 and TRBJ1-2 for the parts outside the CDR3, the full variable domain is DGGITQSPKYLFRKEGQNVTLSCEQNLNHDAMYWYRQDPGQGLRLIYYSQIVNDFQKGDIAEGYSVSREKKESFPLTVTSAQKNPTAFYLCASSIDRGQGFYGYTFGSGTRLTVV.